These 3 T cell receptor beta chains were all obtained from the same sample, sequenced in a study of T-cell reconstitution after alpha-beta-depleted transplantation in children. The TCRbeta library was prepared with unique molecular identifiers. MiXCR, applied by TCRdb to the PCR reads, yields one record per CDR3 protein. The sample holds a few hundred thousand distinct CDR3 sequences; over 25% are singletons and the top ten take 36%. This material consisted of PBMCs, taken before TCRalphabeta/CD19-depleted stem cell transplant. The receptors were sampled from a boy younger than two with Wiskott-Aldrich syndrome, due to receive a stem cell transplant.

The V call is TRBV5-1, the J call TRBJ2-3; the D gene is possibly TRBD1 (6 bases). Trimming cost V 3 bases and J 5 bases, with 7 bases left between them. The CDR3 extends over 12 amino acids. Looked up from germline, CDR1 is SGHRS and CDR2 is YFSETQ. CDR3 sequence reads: CASSSQGDTQYF. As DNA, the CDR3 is TGCGCCAGCAGCTCACAGGGAGATACGCAGTATTTT.

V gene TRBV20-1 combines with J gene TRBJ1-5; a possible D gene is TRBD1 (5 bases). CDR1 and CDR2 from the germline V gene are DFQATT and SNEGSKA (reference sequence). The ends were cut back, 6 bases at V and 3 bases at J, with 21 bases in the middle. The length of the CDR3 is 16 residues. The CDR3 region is CSAHRRGMENNQPQHF. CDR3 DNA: TGCAGTGCGCACAGGAGAGGGATGGAAAACAATCAGCCCCAGCATTTT.

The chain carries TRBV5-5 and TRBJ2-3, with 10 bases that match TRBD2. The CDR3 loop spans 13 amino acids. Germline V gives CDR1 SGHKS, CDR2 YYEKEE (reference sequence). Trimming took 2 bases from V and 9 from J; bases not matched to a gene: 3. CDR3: CASSFPSGSTQYF. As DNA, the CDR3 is TGTGCCAGCAGCTTCCCTAGCGGGAGCACGCAGTATTTT.